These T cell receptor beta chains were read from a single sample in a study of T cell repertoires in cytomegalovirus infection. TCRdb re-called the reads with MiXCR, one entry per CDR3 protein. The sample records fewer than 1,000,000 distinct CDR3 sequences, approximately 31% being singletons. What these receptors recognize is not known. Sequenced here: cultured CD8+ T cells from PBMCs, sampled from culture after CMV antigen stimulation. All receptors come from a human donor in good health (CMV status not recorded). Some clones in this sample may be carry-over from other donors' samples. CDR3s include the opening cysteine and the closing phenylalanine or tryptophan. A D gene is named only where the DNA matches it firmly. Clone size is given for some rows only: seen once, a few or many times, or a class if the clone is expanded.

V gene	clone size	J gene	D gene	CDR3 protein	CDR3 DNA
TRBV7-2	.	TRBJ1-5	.	CASSPRAYGGGASQPQHF	TGTGCCAGCAGCCCCCGAGCTTACGGTGGGGGAGCGAGTCAGCCCCAACATTTT
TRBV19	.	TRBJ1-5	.	CASSPGPGRPQHF	TGTGCCAGTAGCCCGGGACCTGGGAGGCCCCAGCATTTT
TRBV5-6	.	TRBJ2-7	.	CASTSGARDEQYF	TGTGCCAGCACCAGCGGTGCTAGGGACGAGCAGTACTTC
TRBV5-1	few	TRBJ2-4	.	CASSPVGDAKNIQYF	TGCGCCAGCAGCCCGGTGGGGGATGCCAAAAACATTCAGTACTTC
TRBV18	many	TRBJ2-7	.	CASSPPTSPPYEQYF	TGTGCCAGCTCACCACCTACCAGTCCACCCTACGAGCAGTACTTC
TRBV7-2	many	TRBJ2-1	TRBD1	CASSLAPRDRDNEQFF	TGTGCCAGCAGCTTAGCACCACGGGACAGGGACAATGAGCAGTTCTTC
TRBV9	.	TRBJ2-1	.	CASSPGGRTYNEQFF	TGTGCCAGCAGCCCAGGAGGCAGAACCTACAATGAGCAGTTCTTC
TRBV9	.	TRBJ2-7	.	CASSFRGGSRNEQYF	TGTGCCAGCAGCTTCCGAGGAGGCTCGCGAAACGAGCAGTACTTC
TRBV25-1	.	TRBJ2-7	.	CASSEWSVLTDEQYF	TGTGCCAGCAGTGAATGGTCGGTTCTAACCGACGAGCAGTACTTC
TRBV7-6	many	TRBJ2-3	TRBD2	CASSLVAGGTDTQYF	TGTGCCAGCAGCTTAGTGGCGGGGGGCACAGATACGCAGTATTTT
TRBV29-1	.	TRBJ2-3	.	CSVDYTQYF	TGCAGCGTTGACTATACGCAGTATTTT
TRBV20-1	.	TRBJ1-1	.	CSASGARAEAFF	TGCAGTGCTAGCGGAGCGAGAGCTGAAGCTTTCTTT
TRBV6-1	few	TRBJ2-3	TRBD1	CASSDSETGGAVVIKVTSDTQYF	TGTGCCAGCAGTGACTCCGAGACAGGGGGAGCGGTCGTGATAAAGGTAACATCGGATACGCAGTATTTT
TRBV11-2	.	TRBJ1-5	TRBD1	CASSAGQGGLQPQHF	TGTGCCAGCAGCGCGGGACAGGGGGGGTTGCAGCCCCAGCATTTT
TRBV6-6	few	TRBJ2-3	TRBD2	CAASGGTDTQYF	TGTGCCGCCAGCGGGGGGACAGATACGCAGTATTTT
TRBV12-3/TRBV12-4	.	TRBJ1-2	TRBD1	CASSTDRLPGYTF	TGTGCCAGCAGTACGGACAGGCTTCCTGGCTACACCTTC
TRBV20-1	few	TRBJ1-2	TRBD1	CSASGTGGNYGYTF	TGCAGTGCTTCCGGGACAGGGGGCAACTATGGCTACACCTTC